What follows are 8 T cell receptor beta chains derived from one specimen sequenced in a study of blood T cell repertoires in COVID-19. Profiled with immunoSEQ multiplex PCR; TCRdb holds only in-frame clones, not every one. Of 95,000 to 150,000 clones listed, 85% to 90% are singletons. The source material was peripheral blood. These TCRs come from a woman in her forties or fifties with acute or convalescent COVID-19.

This sequence joins TRBV15 and TRBJ2-7; a possible D gene is TRBD1 (6 bases). The CDR3 covers 15 residues. Germline V gene data show CDR1 as LNHNV and CDR2 as YYDKDF (reference sequence). V was clipped by 5 bases and J by 3 bases, with 17 bases between them. Here the CDR3 DNA reads TGTGCCACCAGCCGGCCCCGGGACACCGACTACGAGCAGTACTTC. Its protein product is CATSRPRDTDYEQYF.

The V gene is TRBV27, the J gene TRBJ1-2; TRBD1 might be the D (6 bases). Looked up from germline, CDR1 is MNHEY and CDR2 is SMNVEV (reference sequence). CDR3 length equals 12 residues. V was pared by 5 bases and J by 9 bases, with 13 bases between. CDR3 nucleotide sequence: TGTGCCAGCAGTGATACAGGGTTACGCTACACCTTC. Translated: CASSDTGLRYTF.

The chain is built from TRBV5-5 and TRBJ1-6, with no clear D. This CDR3 region has 18 residues. The V gene lost 0 bases and the J gene lost 0 bases, with 13 bases spanning the gap. Germline loops: CDR1 SGHKS, CDR2 YYEKEE (reference sequence). CDR3 sequence reads: CASSLGPPRSSYNSPLHF. Here the CDR3 DNA reads TGTGCCAGCAGCTTGGGTCCGCCCCGCAGCTCCTATAATTCACCCCTCCACTTT.

The chain joins TRBV3-1 (or the pseudogene TRBV3-2) to TRBJ2-7, with D maybe TRBD2 (5 bases). The CDR3 spans 17 residues. Trimming cost V 3 bases and J 1 base, with 19 bases left between them. The germline V gene encodes CDR1 LGHDT and CDR2 YNNKEL (reference sequence). Written as DNA, the CDR3 is TGTGCCAGCAGCCAGCTGGGGAGTCCGAGGGAGTCCTACGAGCAGTACTTC. Translating gives CASSQLGSPRESYEQYF.

This chain joins TRBV21-1 and TRBJ2-1; TRBD2 is taken as the D call from the table, unchecked against the DNA. TRBV21-1 has pseudogene status. CDR3 size: 16 residues. The CDR3 is CASSVSLAGGRGEQFF. The CDR3 coding sequence is TGTGCCAGCAGTGTATCCCTAGCGGGAGGGAGGGGTGAGCAGTTCTTC.

The chain combines TRBV7-2 with TRBJ2-3, with 8 positions matching TRBD2. Germline lookup yields CDR1 SGHTA and CDR2 FQGNSA. This CDR3 is 17 amino acids long. After removal of 3 bases from V and 1 base from J, the junction contained 9 bases not matched to a gene. The chain's CDR3 is CASSFGSGVDGTDTQYF. The CDR3 DNA reads TGTGCCAGCAGCTTCGGTAGCGGGGTGGATGGCACAGATACGCAGTATTTT.

In its sample, this clone was seen a few times. V is TRBV6-5 and J is TRBJ1-5; tentatively, D is TRBD1 (6 bases). The CDR3 loop spans 13 amino acids. The V and J ends lost 2 bases and 9 bases respectively, with 11 bases between them. CDR1 and CDR2 (germline): MNHEY, SVGAGI. The CDR3 bases are TGTGCCAGCAGTTACAACAGGGAGACGCCCCAGCATTTT. As protein: CASSYNRETPQHF.

The table lists this clone with a few counts. The chain links TRBV5-5 to TRBJ2-6; no firm D call. The V end lost 0 bases, the J end lost 0 bases, and 10 bases lay between the germline ends. CDR3 length equals 17 residues. Looked up from germline, CDR1 is SGHKS and CDR2 is YYEKEE (reference sequence). The CDR3 nucleotides read TGTGCCAGCAGCTTGGAGGCAGGTCGCTCTGGGGCCAACGTCCTGACTTTC. The encoded protein is CASSLEAGRSGANVLTF.